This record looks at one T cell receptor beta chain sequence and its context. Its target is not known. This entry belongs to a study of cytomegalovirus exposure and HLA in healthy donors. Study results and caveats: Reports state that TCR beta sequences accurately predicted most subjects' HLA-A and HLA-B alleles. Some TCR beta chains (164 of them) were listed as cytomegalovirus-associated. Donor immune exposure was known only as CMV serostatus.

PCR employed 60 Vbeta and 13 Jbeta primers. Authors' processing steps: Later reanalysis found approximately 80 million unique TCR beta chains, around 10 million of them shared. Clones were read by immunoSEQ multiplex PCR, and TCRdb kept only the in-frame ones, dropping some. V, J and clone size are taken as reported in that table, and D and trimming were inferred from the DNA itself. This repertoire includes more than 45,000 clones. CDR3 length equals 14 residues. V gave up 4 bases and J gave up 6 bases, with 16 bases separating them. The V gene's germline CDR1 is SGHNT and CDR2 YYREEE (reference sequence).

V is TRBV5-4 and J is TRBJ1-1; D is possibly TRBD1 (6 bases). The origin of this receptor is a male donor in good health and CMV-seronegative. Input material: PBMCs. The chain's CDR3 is CASSGIQGDAEAFF. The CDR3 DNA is TGTGCCAGCAGCGGAATACAGGGAGACGCTGAAGCTTTCTTT.